This T cell receptor (beta chain) was observed in a study of beta chain features in type 1 diabetes. What was sequenced were expressed TCRB transcripts, since all of the isolated RNA had been reverse transcribed. The protocol was immunoSEQ multiplex PCR, while the TCRdb copy is restricted to in-frame clones and leaves out a portion. The table includes approximately 170,000 clones, roughly 60% detected once. Sorted populations all had greater than 95% purity. Study-wide results and limits: Type 1 diabetes patients had TCRB CDR3s that were shorter (moderately but significantly so) in all four CD4+ subsets. The VDJ junctions of type 1 diabetes patients carried fewer insertions and more deletions. The influence of HLA type on TCRB rearrangement stayed undetermined.

This CDR3 has 14 residues. Germline-derived CDR1 and CDR2 are SGHVS and FNYEAQ. V lost 0 bases to trimming and J lost 3 bases; unmatched junction nucleotides: 1. This clone occurred once. The antigen remains unidentified. The TCR originated in a man younger than 40 with type 1 diabetes. This chain links TRBV7-6 with TRBJ2-5, with TRBD2 matching 7 bases. Sequencing was performed on naive CD4+ T cells from blood. CDR3 DNA: TGTGCCAGCAGCTTAGCTGGGAGGGAAGAGACCCAGTACTTC. Protein sequence: CASSLAGREETQYF.